This T cell receptor (beta chain) was obtained from a study of T cell responses to AZD1222 COVID-19 vaccine. The study's findings and limits: The donors showed a predominance of white British ancestry and of females, with possible underestimation of clonal diversity. It was only six AZD1222 recipients who were seropositive at baseline. Dominant at 160-218 and 743-854, vaccine-associated CD4 TCRs also spanned spike. Increases in Spike-specific TCR breadth and depth were seen after two AZD1222 doses.

To note about this clone: Its matching antigen is unknown.

Sequencing was performed with immunoSEQ multiplex PCR; in TCRdb, only in-frame clones are kept and a portion is missing. The sample records about 120,000 clones, roughly 85% being singletons. The sequencing used peripheral blood, collected on day 0 of MenACWY control vaccination. This receptor was obtained from an adult in good health.

CDR3 sequence: CASSLFGQLEQYF. CDR3 DNA: TGTGCCAGCAGCTTGTTCGGCCAACTCGAGCAGTACTTC. This chain connects TRBV5-8 to TRBJ2-7; D uncertain. CDR1 SGHTS and CDR2 YDEGEE come from the germline V gene. CDR3 size: 13 residues. With 1 base removed from V and 6 bases from J, the gap between germline ends came to 11 bases.